This T cell receptor beta chain was captured by sequencing in a study of OX40 agonist ivuxolimab in advanced cancers. At the level of the study: Patients assigned to dose escalation were diagnosed with hepatocellular carcinoma, melanoma, renal cell or head and neck cancer.

The timepoints at which blood was sampled were baseline, cycle 4 day 1, and cycle 7 day 1. A note on this clone: Antigen unknown.

Whole-study findings and limits: Normalized expansion of T-cell clones was also low for some nonresponders.

V lost 1 base, J lost 5 bases, and 6 bases stayed unmatched. This CDR3 region has 16 residues. Germline CDR1 and CDR2: MNHNS and SASEGT. Measured with immunoSEQ multiplex PCR; TCRdb has only the in-frame clones, and not every one. This table holds just under 80,000 clones, approximately 91% found once. The J gene is TRBJ1-4, the V gene TRBV6-1; 8 nucleotides agree with TRBD1. Material: CD4+ or CD8+ T cells sorted from blood, obtained in a trial of the OX40 agonist ivuxolimab. This sequence originates from an adult with an advanced solid tumor such as melanoma, head and neck, liver or kidney cancer. This CDR3 reads CASSEGTGIHNEKLFF. CDR3 nucleotides: TGTGCCAGCAGTGAAGGGACAGGGATACACAATGAAAAACTGTTTTTT.